Here is one TCR beta chain with its context. This clonotype was seen more than once but under ten times. What antigen it recognizes has not been identified. Base qualities are not at hand, and no much larger clone is one base apart. The CDR3 holds 15 amino acids from the cysteine to the phenylalanine. Of all the DNA, just the CDR3 is kept, 45 bases in frame from base 1. Trimming removed 5 bases from V and 4 bases from J; the gene matches leave 7 bases unexplained. These data are taken from a study of human T cells and chemical hapten exposure (dated by TCRdb to the early 2020s). At the level of the whole study: For sensitization, 2% DPC in acetone was applied to a 2 cm by 2 cm area of upper inner arm skin. Patch testing was done on the upper back using Finn chambers containing 0.01% DPC, and results were scored after 6 days according to International Contact Dermatitis Research Group standards. This study followed changes in the peripheral blood TCR repertoire in vivo during primary and secondary sensitization of alopecia patients to the hapten diphenylcyclopropenone (DPC). The patient cohort, mostly female, included alopecia areata with under or over 50% scalp involvement, alopecia totalis and alopecia universalis. Patients additionally received weekly therapeutic DPC doses to the scalp throughout the approximately 25-week study period. Blood was sampled from patients pre-sensitization (week 0) and at 2, 6 and about 24 weeks after DPC sensitization. Blood for TCR sequencing was provided by twenty-nine alopecia patients at one to four time points (pre-sensitization, 2, 6 and 24 weeks). Libraries were combined into a pool for sequencing, and differences in TCR yield between samples came mainly from small differences in library volumes within the pool. The research as a whole found: DPC sensitization did not change how many TCRs were above 1 in 1000 frequency, and no evidence was found of alterations in global repertoire structure. Because all patients had alopecia, a presumed autoimmune disease, the immune response of the patients might differ from that of healthy individuals. Patch test score was positively correlated with the number of PT1 expanded TCRs, with significance at thresholds 8, 16 and 32 but not at 4. Compared with pre-sensitization or healthy control sets, expanded TCRs formed significantly more large CDR3 similarity clusters, which is consistent with antigen-driven responses. After repeated subsampling, the strength of the expansion versus patch-test correlation and the threshold at which it became significant changed.

The method behind the library was RACE. TCRdb shows the sequencer as NextSeq 500. Library preparation attached unique molecular identifiers to individual cDNA molecules for quantitative, reproducible TCR counting. From each blood RNA sample, both TCR alpha and TCR beta chains were sequenced. In the original analysis: A median of approximately 96,000 TCRs per sample was observed, with a range of about 23,224 to 690,600. V, J and CDR3 annotation of the TCR reads was performed with the Decombinator software suite. To make PS versus PT1 abundance plots, every sample was subsampled to the same number of TCRs (28,000). Expanded TCRs were defined as absent before sensitization and observed at least eight times at the 2-week time point. In TCRdb, the public reads were trimmed at Q25 with fastp and aligned with MiXCR, with productive beta chains retained. Entries are consolidated by CDR3 protein sequence, retaining the most common genes and DNA. These V and J calls originate from TCRdb's pipeline instead of the authors' own analysis. Recorded for this sample are some 400,000 distinct CDR3 sequences; 4.5% to 6% of them occurred a single time. Approximately 2.4% of the sample is in the top ten clones.

The time point label for this specimen denotes: pre-sensitization, week 0. The meaning of the sample's treatment or condition label: therapeutic diphenylcyclopropenone sensitization with weekly scalp DPC. Blood at each patch-test visit was drawn before the patch test was applied. Patients were considered eligible if aged 18 to 70, diagnosed with alopecia and deemed suitable for DPC therapy, and patients were excluded if pregnant. Total RNA was isolated from unfractionated whole blood collected in Tempus Blood RNA tubes. This receptor was identified in a woman between 45 and 60 years old with alopecia areata. Some clones in this sample may be carry-over from other donors' samples. The chain employs TRBV12-3 or TRBV12-4 and TRBJ1-4; 7 junctional bases match TRBD1. Sequences were derived from whole blood, sampled in connection with sensitization to the hapten diphenylcyclopropenone (DPC). The CDR3 protein is CASSNRGEFNEKLFF. In nucleotide form, the sequence is TGTGCCAGCAGTAACAGGGGCGAGTTTAATGAAAAACTGTTTTTT.